This entry is about one T cell receptor beta chain. Its target is unknown. PCR primers comprised 60 Vbeta and 13 Jbeta primers. Produced via immunoSEQ multiplex PCR; TCRdb's table is partial and in-frame only. The sample contains about 90,000 clones, 65% to 80% of which appear only once. Germline CDR1 and CDR2: SGDLS and YYNGEE. CDR3 size: 14 residues. V was clipped by 0 bases and J by 5 bases, with 11 bases between them. This entry comes from a study of cytomegalovirus exposure and HLA in healthy donors. Findings of the study overall: A missense DCLRE1C variant was associated with V- and J-gene trimming of TCR beta chains in a later analysis, and an independent cohort replicated the association.

The chain has TRBV9 and TRBJ1-1; no clear D. The source material was PBMCs. This TCR was sampled from a woman aged 18-35 years in good health and CMV-seropositive. CDR3 sequence reads: CASSVEDSRTEAFF. The CDR3 region has the DNA TGTGCCAGCAGCGTAGAAGATAGTAGAACTGAAGCTTTCTTT.